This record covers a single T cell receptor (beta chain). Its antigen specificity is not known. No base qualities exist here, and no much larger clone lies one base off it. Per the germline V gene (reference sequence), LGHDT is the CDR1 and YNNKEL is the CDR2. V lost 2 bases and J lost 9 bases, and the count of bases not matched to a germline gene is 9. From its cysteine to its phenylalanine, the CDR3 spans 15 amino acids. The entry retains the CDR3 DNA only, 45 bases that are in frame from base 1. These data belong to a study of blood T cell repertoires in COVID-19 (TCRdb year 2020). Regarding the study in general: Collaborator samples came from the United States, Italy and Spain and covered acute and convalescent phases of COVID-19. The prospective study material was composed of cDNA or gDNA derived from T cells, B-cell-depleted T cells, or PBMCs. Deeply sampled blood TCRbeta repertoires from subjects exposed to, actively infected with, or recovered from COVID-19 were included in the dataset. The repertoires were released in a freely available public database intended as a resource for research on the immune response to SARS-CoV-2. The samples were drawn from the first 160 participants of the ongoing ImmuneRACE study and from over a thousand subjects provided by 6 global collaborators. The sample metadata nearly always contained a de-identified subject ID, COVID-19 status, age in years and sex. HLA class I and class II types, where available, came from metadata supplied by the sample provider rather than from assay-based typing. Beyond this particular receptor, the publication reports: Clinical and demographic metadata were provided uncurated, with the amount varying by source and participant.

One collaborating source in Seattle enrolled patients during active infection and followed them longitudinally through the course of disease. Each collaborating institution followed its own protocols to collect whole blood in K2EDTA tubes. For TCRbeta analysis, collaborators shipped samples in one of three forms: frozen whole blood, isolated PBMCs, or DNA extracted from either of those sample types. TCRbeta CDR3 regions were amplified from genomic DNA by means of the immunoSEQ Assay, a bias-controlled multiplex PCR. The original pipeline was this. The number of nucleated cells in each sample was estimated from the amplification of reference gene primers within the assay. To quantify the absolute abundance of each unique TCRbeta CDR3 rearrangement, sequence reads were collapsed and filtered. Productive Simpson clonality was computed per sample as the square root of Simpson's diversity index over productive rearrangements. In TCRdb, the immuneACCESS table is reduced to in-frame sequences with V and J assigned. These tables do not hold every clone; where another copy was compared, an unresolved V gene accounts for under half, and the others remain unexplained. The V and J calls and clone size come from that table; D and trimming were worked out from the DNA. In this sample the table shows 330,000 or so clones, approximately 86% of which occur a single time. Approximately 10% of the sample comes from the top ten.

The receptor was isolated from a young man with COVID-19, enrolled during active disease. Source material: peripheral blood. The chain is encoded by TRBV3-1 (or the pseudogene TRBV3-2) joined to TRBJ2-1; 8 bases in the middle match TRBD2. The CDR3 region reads CASSQRLAPGGEQFF. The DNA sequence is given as TGTGCCAGCAGCCAAAGACTAGCGCCGGGGGGTGAGCAGTTCTTC.